The 30 T cell receptor beta chains presented below share a single source sample, sequenced in a study of cytomegalovirus exposure and HLA in healthy donors. This PCR relied on a set of 60 Vbeta primers and 13 Jbeta primers. Clones were sequenced by immunoSEQ multiplex PCR, and TCRdb holds only the in-frame ones, with some missing. The table shows around 69,000 clones, with 70% occurring only once. Sequenced material: PBMCs. Source of these receptors: a woman in her fifties or sixties in good health and CMV-seropositive.

J is TRBJ2-1 and V is TRBV28; D is uncertain. The CDR3 is 15 amino acids. Deletions cut 6 bases from V and 0 bases from J, with 12 bases between. In germline, CDR1 is MDHEN, CDR2 SYDVKM. CDR3 amino acids: CASRSSHFSYNEQFF. The CDR3 coding sequence is TGTGCCAGCAGATCTTCCCACTTCTCCTACAATGAGCAGTTCTTC.

This sequence joins TRBV4-2 and TRBJ1-4; 9 nucleotides agree with TRBD1. Germline CDR1 is LGHNA and CDR2 is YNFKEQ. This CDR3 comprises 16 residues. Losses at the gene ends were 1 base for V and 5 bases for J; bases not matched to a gene: 5. In DNA form, the CDR3 reads TGTGCCAGCAGCCAAGGAGACGGGACAGGGAATGAAAAACTGTTTTTT. It is translated as CASSQGDGTGNEKLFF.

The chain uses TRBV6-5 and TRBJ2-7; 9 nucleotides align to TRBD1. Germline CDR1 MNHEY, CDR2 SVGAGI. This CDR3 is built from 15 residues. The ends lost 6 bases at V and 3 bases at J; junction bases unmatched: 9. CDR3 loop: CASSRQGQGIYEQYF. The CDR3 nucleotides are TGTGCCAGCAGCCGTCAAGGACAGGGGATCTACGAGCAGTACTTC.

This sequence joins TRBV6-5 and TRBJ2-7; D possibly corresponds to TRBD2 (5 bases). The CDR3 runs to 13 residues. V was trimmed by 3 bases and J by 2 bases, leaving 8 bases between them. CDR1 and CDR2 from the germline V gene are MNHEY and SVGAGI. For the CDR3, the DNA is TGTGCCAGCAGTTATGGAGGAACCTACGAGCAGTACTTC. Translation gives CASSYGGTYEQYF.

This sequence joins TRBV11-2 and TRBJ2-7, with TRBD2 matching 8 bases. The junction had 11 bases not matched to a gene; V was cut back by 4 bases and J by 6 bases. The CDR3 spans 15 residues. Germline lookup yields CDR1 SGHAT and CDR2 FQNNGV. This chain's CDR3 is CASSSPTSGGSEQYF. The DNA for the CDR3 is TGTGCCAGCAGCTCCCCCACTAGCGGCGGGTCCGAGCAGTACTTC. Based on the CDR3 plus reference TRBV11-2 and TRBJ2-7, the full variable domain is EAGVAQSPRYKIIEKRQSVAFWCNPISGHATLYWYQQILGQGPKLLIQFQNNGVVDDSQLPKDRFSAERLKGVDSTLKIQPAKLEDSAVYLCASSSPTSGGSEQYFGPGTRLTVT.

On this clone: The identical CDR3 is also encoded by other nucleotide sequences in the sample. The chain combines TRBV6-5 with TRBJ2-7; no firm D call. The V and J ends lost 5 bases and 2 bases respectively, with 13 bases between them. Germline V gives CDR1 MNHEY, CDR2 SVGAGI. This CDR3 region has 14 residues. In DNA form, the CDR3 reads TGTGCCAGCAGTAACCGAGACATAACCTACGAGCAGTACTTC. Its translation is CASSNRDITYEQYF.

In regard to this clone: Other DNA sequences from this sample encode an identical CDR3 as well. The chain carries TRBV6-6 and TRBJ2-3; possibly TRBD2 for D (5 bases). Trimming cost V 0 bases and J 2 bases, with 6 bases left between them. The CDR3 covers 14 residues. Germline lookup yields CDR1 MNHNY and CDR2 SVGAGI (reference sequence). The CDR3: CASSYSGLTDTQYF. The CDR3 bases are TGTGCCAGCAGTTACTCAGGACTCACAGATACGCAGTATTTT.

DNA of the CDR3: TGTGCCAGCAGACGAAACGGAGTTCTTCAAGAGACCCAGTACTTC. This encodes CASRRNGVLQETQYF. V gene TRBV27 combines with J gene TRBJ2-5; no firm D call. The CDR3 covers 15 residues. Germline V gene lookup returns CDR1 MNHEY and CDR2 SMNVEV (reference sequence). The V and J ends lost 6 bases and 2 bases respectively, with 16 bases between them.

The V gene is TRBV7-2, the J gene TRBJ2-7, with TRBD2 matching 8 bases. The CDR3 spans 15 residues. V gave up 3 bases and J gave up 7 bases; unmatched junction bases: 11. Per germline, CDR1 SGHTA and CDR2 FQGNSA. The CDR3 loop reads CASSFSAGAAREQYF. In DNA, the CDR3 is TGTGCCAGCAGCTTCTCAGCGGGGGCCGCGCGAGAGCAGTACTTC.

The chain joins TRBV25-1 to TRBJ2-1; TRBD1 matches at 7 bases. V was clipped by 3 bases and J by 2 bases; unmatched bases: 1. This CDR3 contains 14 residues. Germline V gives CDR1 MGHDK, CDR2 SYGVNS. CDR3 bases: TGTGCCAGCAGTGATACAGGGGCCTACAATGAGCAGTTCTTC. Translated: CASSDTGAYNEQFF.

The CDR3 nucleotides read TGTGCCAGTAGTATACTTGGACTAGCGGGGGCTCCCTCCTACAATGAGCAGTTCTTC. This sequence encodes CASSILGLAGAPSYNEQFF. This sequence joins TRBV19 and TRBJ2-1, with 13 bases matching TRBD2. After removal of 2 bases from V and 0 bases from J, the junction contained 7 bases not matched to a gene. CDR1 and CDR2 from the germline V gene are LNHDA and SQIVND (reference sequence). This CDR3 has 19 residues.

This clone has a handful of counts. The V and J genes are TRBV4-1 and TRBJ1-2; TRBD1 is a possible D gene (6 bases). The CDR3 has 14 amino acids. Germline V gives CDR1 MGHRA, CDR2 YSYEKL. Trimming took off 2 bases at V and 4 bases at J, with 11 bases between the two ends. CDR3 nucleotides: TGCGCCAGCAGCCAACTCGGACAGACCTATGGCTACACCTTC. Encoded protein: CASSQLGQTYGYTF.

V is TRBV10-3 and J is TRBJ2-7; D might be TRBD1 (6 bases). Germline values: CDR1 ENHRY, CDR2 SYGVKD. V was shortened by 4 bases and J by 3 bases, with 10 bases between the two germline ends. This CDR3 is 13 amino acids long. The CDR3, as DNA: TGTGCCATCAGTGCGGACAGAGTCTACGAGCAGTACTTC. Translated, it gives CAISADRVYEQYF.

As DNA, the CDR3 is TGTGCCAGCAGTAAAACTGGGCGGGGATACACAGATACGCAGTATTTT. This encodes CASSKTGRGYTDTQYF. The chain carries TRBV25-1 and TRBJ2-3, with D perhaps matching TRBD2 (6 bases). This CDR3 comprises 16 residues. Germline V gene sequence: CDR1 MGHDK, CDR2 SYGVNS. The ends were cut back, 5 bases at V and 2 bases at J, with 17 bases in the middle.

J is TRBJ1-1 and V is TRBV4-3, with 7 bases matching TRBD1. J gave up 2 bases and V 3 bases, and 6 bases lay outside the gene matches. This CDR3 spans 15 amino acids. CDR1 LGHNA and CDR2 YSLEER come from the germline V gene. In nucleotides, the CDR3 is TGCGCCAGCAGCCAGCCCGGGACAGCAAACACTGAAGCTTTCTTT. Encoded protein: CASSQPGTANTEAFF.

The chain joins TRBV6-5 to TRBJ1-1; no clear D gene. This CDR3 is 12 amino acids long. Germline CDR1 is MNHEY and CDR2 is SVGAGI. With 4 bases removed from V and 6 bases from J, the gap between germline ends came to 9 bases. The CDR3 sequence: CASSSSESEAFF. CDR3 nucleotide sequence: TGTGCCAGCAGTTCCTCCGAGTCTGAAGCTTTCTTT.

The chain is built from TRBV6-5 and TRBJ1-1; 9 nucleotides align to TRBD1. Germline CDR1 is MNHEY and CDR2 is SVGAGI. Trimming removed 5 bases from V and 4 bases from J; junction bases left unmatched: 5. CDR3 length: 14 residues. In nucleotides, the CDR3 is TGTGCCAGCAGTGGGACAGGGTGGAGCACTGAAGCTTTCTTT. It encodes CASSGTGWSTEAFF.

V gene TRBV7-9 combines with J gene TRBJ1-6; TRBD1 agrees at 7 bases. V was clipped by 4 bases and J by 8 bases; unmatched bases: 5. Per germline, CDR1 SEHNR and CDR2 FQNEAQ (reference sequence). The CDR3 is 14 amino acids. CDR3 region: CASSSDRDHSPLHF. The CDR3 nucleotides read TGTGCCAGCAGCTCCGACAGGGACCATTCACCCCTCCACTTT.

The chain joins TRBV29-1 to TRBJ1-2; no clear D gene. V lost 5 bases, J lost 2 bases, and 9 bases lay in between. The CDR3 covers 12 residues. The germline CDR1 and CDR2 sequences are SQVTM and ANQGSEA. CDR3 loop: CSVRGQNYGYTF. Here the CDR3 DNA reads TGCAGCGTTCGAGGCCAGAACTATGGCTACACCTTC.

The chain has TRBV9 and TRBJ1-1, with 7 bases fitting TRBD1. Trimming at V came to 4 bases and at J to 4 bases, leaving 10 bases not matched to a gene. The CDR3 has 15 residues. Looked up from germline, CDR1 is SGDLS and CDR2 is YYNGEE. The CDR3 DNA reads TGTGCCAGCAGCATGGGAAGGGGGCTGGCCACTGAAGCTTTCTTT. Translated: CASSMGRGLATEAFF.

This rearrangement joins TRBV2 to TRBJ2-5; D is perhaps TRBD1 (6 bases). CDR1 and CDR2 (germline): SNHLY, FYNNEI. With 1 base removed from V and 5 bases from J, the gap between germline ends came to 8 bases. The CDR3 runs 13 residues. The CDR3 sequence is CASSEGGRETQYF. CDR3 in DNA: TGTGCCAGCAGTGAAGGGGGGCGGGAGACCCAGTACTTC.

The chain uses TRBV28 and TRBJ1-2; D unclear. Trimming pared 7 bases from V and 4 bases from J, leaving 10 bases between. The germline V gene has CDR1 MDHEN and CDR2 SYDVKM. There are 12 residues in the CDR3. The CDR3 bases are TGTGCCAGCATTGGCCCCAGCTATGGCTACACCTTC. Translating gives CASIGPSYGYTF.

The chain joins TRBV7-2 to TRBJ2-5; 7 bases fit TRBD2. Germline V gene sequence: CDR1 SGHTA, CDR2 FQGNSA. After removal of 2 bases from V and 4 bases from J, the junction contained 7 bases not matched to a gene. This CDR3 comprises 15 residues. The CDR3 sequence: CASSLSRGRGETQYF. The CDR3 bases are TGTGCCAGCAGCTTATCTCGGGGGAGGGGAGAGACCCAGTACTTC.

This clone was recorded a few times. The chain recombines TRBV6-1 with TRBJ1-3; perhaps TRBD1 as D (5 bases). The CDR3 covers 17 residues. V was clipped by 1 base and J by 4 bases, with 17 bases between them. The V gene's germline CDR1 is MNHNS and CDR2 SASEGT. CDR3 nucleotide sequence: TGTGCCAGCAGTGAAGGCGCATTGCATGGGGCCGGAAACACCATATATTTT. This codes for CASSEGALHGAGNTIYF.

The rearrangement links TRBV28 to TRBJ1-3, with a tentative D call TRBD1 (5 bases). The CDR3 is 13 amino acids. Germline CDR1 MDHEN, CDR2 SYDVKM. Trimming took 3 bases from V and 6 from J, leaving 9 bases between them. CDR3 in amino acids: CASSFGRANTIYF. The CDR3 region has the DNA TGTGCCAGCAGTTTTGGCAGGGCAAACACCATATATTTT.

Notes on this clone: Different DNA sequences within this sample yield the same CDR3. V usage is TRBV18 and J usage is TRBJ2-7; TRBD2 is a possible D gene (6 bases). CDR1 and CDR2 from the germline V gene are KGHSH and LQKENI. The ends were cut back, 3 bases at V and 2 bases at J, with 11 bases in the middle. The CDR3 contains 14 residues. The CDR3 coding sequence is TGTGCCAGCTCACCGCCGGGACTCCCCTACGAGCAGTACTTC. Translation: CASSPPGLPYEQYF.

V is TRBV2 and J is TRBJ2-3; TRBD1 agrees at 7 bases. This CDR3 has 14 residues. Germline V gene lookup returns CDR1 SNHLY and CDR2 FYNNEI. The junction had 4 bases not matched to a gene; V was cut back by 6 bases and J by 1 base. The CDR3 region is CASRKGGGTDTQYF. The DNA of the CDR3 is TGTGCCAGCAGGAAAGGGGGCGGCACAGATACGCAGTATTTT.

The chain uses TRBV15 and TRBJ2-7; 12 bases match TRBD2. CDR3 size: 15 residues. Trimming at V came to 2 bases and at J to 6 bases, leaving 5 bases not matched to a gene. Germline loops: CDR1 LNHNV, CDR2 YYDKDF (reference sequence). CDR3 residues: CATSRPTSGSLEQYF. CDR3 DNA sequence: TGTGCCACCAGCAGACCGACTAGCGGGAGTCTCGAGCAGTACTTC.

V is TRBV7-2 and J is TRBJ1-6, with D hard to call. The CDR3 covers 14 residues. Trimming shortened V by 5 bases and J by 10 bases, and 15 bases separated the two germline ends. Germline values: CDR1 SGHTA, CDR2 FQGNSA. CDR3 amino acids: CASSPRGEPSPLHF. As DNA, the CDR3 is TGTGCCAGCAGCCCTAGAGGAGAACCCTCACCCCTCCACTTT.

The chain has TRBV14 and TRBJ2-7, with 7 bases that match TRBD1. V dropped 3 bases and J dropped 10; count of bases not matched to a gene: 3. CDR1 and CDR2 (germline): SGHDN, FVKESK. The CDR3 sequence is 11 residues long. CDR3 nucleotide sequence: TGTGCCAGCAGCCAGGCAGGGGGACAGTACTTC. Amino acid sequence: CASSQAGGQYF.